One and the same sample provided the 30 T cell receptor beta chains below, sequenced in a study of Graves' ophthalmopathy and Graves' hyperthyroidism. From RNA, the CDR3 regions of TCR beta chains were amplified and sequenced. The workflow started with a first-round RT-PCR run with HTBI primers and then moved on to a second-round multiplex PCR. TCRdb ran MiXCR on the multiplex PCR reads and lists one entry per CDR3 protein. The profile shows approximately 640,000 distinct CDR3 sequences, roughly 41% of them singletons. Sequenced material: peripheral blood. Receptor source: an adult man with Graves' ophthalmopathy.

This sequence joins TRBV6-1 and TRBJ1-1; D unresolved. V was pared by 6 bases and J by 7 bases, with 21 bases between. CDR3 size: 15 residues. The germline CDR1 and CDR2 sequences are MNHNS and SASEGT. CDR3 sequence reads: CASRAQPERTVEAFF. In nucleotides, the CDR3 is TGTGCCAGCAGGGCCCAGCCGGAGAGGACCGTTGAAGCTTTCTTT.

This clonotype was counted many times. This sequence joins TRBV12-3 or TRBV12-4 and TRBJ1-5; TRBD1 matches 7 bases. V lost 3 bases to trimming and J lost 7 bases; unmatched junction nucleotides: 9. This CDR3 has 15 amino acids. CDR3 in amino acids: CASSFGRGTEQPQHF. In DNA, the CDR3 is TGTGCCAGCAGTTTCGGCAGGGGGACGGAACAGCCCCAGCATTTT.

This clonotype was seen a few times. The rearrangement joins TRBV20-1 to TRBJ1-3; tentative D call: TRBD1 (5 bases). Germline loops: CDR1 DFQATT, CDR2 SNEGSKA (reference sequence). The germline V and J ends were trimmed by 3 bases and 4 bases, with 13 bases remaining between them. The CDR3 spans 14 residues. CDR3: CSASPGTTGNTIYF. For the CDR3, the DNA is TGCAGTGCTAGTCCCGGGACCACAGGAAACACCATATATTTT.

On this clonotype: This may come from a read error, since a much larger clone is one base off. The CDR3 sequence is CAISEGRGLWGNTIYF. As DNA, the CDR3 is TGTGCCATCAGTGAGGGACGGGGCCTCTGGGGAAACACCATATATTTT. This chain joins TRBV10-3 and TRBJ1-3; tentative D call: TRBD1 (5 bases). The V gene lost 2 bases and the J gene lost 4 bases, with 15 bases spanning the gap. The CDR3 spans 16 residues. Germline CDR1 reads ENHRY; CDR2 reads SYGVKD.

This clonotype has just a few counts. The chain combines TRBV12-3 or TRBV12-4 with TRBJ1-6; no reliable D call. Trimming pared 7 bases from V and 10 bases from J, leaving 14 bases between. This CDR3 has 13 amino acids. The CDR3 coding sequence is TGTGCCAGCACTCTAAACGCTGTCTCACCCCTCCACTTT. Its translation: CASTLNAVSPLHF.

This clonotype was observed a handful of times. One junction end disagrees with the germline gene, perhaps due to a read error. The J gene is TRBJ1-3, the V gene TRBV11-2; TRBD1 matches at 7 bases. Germline CDR1 is SGHAT and CDR2 is FQNNGV. This CDR3 contains 16 residues. CDR3 in DNA: TGCGCCAGCAGCCGGGGCTCACAGGGGACTGGAAACACCATATATTTT. Its protein is CASSRGSQGTGNTIYF.

This clonotype was seen ten or more times. The CDR3 loop reads CASSLGTGENGYTF. CDR3 DNA: TGTGCCAGCAGTTTGGGGACAGGGGAGAATGGCTACACCTTC. The chain links TRBV12-3 or TRBV12-4 to TRBJ1-2; 10 nucleotides agree with TRBD1. The J segment lost 6 bases and the V segment lost 3 bases, leaving 4 bases of the junction unmatched. The CDR3 extends over 14 amino acids.

In its sample, this clonotype was seen once. The rearrangement links TRBV29-1 to TRBJ2-5; a possible D gene is TRBD2 (5 bases). V was clipped by 8 bases and J by 7 bases, with 11 bases between them. Germline lookup yields CDR1 SQVTM and CDR2 ANQGSEA. This CDR3 is built from 10 residues. CDR3: CSSWETTQYF. CDR3 nucleotide sequence: TGCAGCAGCTGGGAGACGACCCAGTACTTC.

In its sample, this clonotype was seen many times. The chain recombines TRBV7-8 with TRBJ1-6, with no clear D. There are 16 residues in the CDR3. Looked up from germline, CDR1 is SGHVS and CDR2 is FQNEAQ. V lost 1 base and J lost 7, with 14 bases in between. Here the CDR3 reads CASSLGTHGWNSPLHF. The CDR3 nucleotides read TGTGCCAGCAGCTTAGGGACTCACGGTTGGAATTCACCCCTCCACTTT.

The chain links TRBV19 to TRBJ1-1; 7 nucleotides align to TRBD1. The CDR3 runs to 16 residues. CDR1 and CDR2 from the germline V gene are LNHDA and SQIVND (reference sequence). The V and J ends lost 1 base and 2 bases, in that order; junction bases with no gene match: 7. The CDR3 region is CASSIVAYRGNTEAFF. CDR3 coding DNA: TGTGCCAGTAGTATAGTCGCTTACAGGGGAAACACTGAAGCTTTCTTT.

The chain joins TRBV24-1 to TRBJ1-5; possibly TRBD1 for D (6 bases). CDR3 length equals 15 residues. V gave up 5 bases and J gave up 2 bases, with 12 bases separating them. Looked up from germline, CDR1 is KGHDR and CDR2 is SFDVKD. The DNA of the CDR3 is TGTGCCACCAGTGTAGGGGGAGGTGGCAATCAGCCCCAGCATTTT. It encodes CATSVGGGGNQPQHF.

To note about this clonotype: A much more abundant neighbour one base away suggests this may be a read error. The V and J genes are TRBV5-1 and TRBJ2-7, with TRBD1 matching over 7 bases. CDR1 SGHRS and CDR2 YFSETQ come from the germline V gene. V shed 0 bases, J shed 7 bases, and the junction held 10 bases outside the gene matches. The CDR3 is 15 amino acids. This chain's CDR3 is CASSLDKGQPFEQYV. DNA for the CDR3: TGCGCCAGCAGCTTGGACAAGGGACAGCCCTTTGAGCAGTACGTC.

Remarks on this clonotype: A much larger clone differs by one base, so this may be a read error. The chain carries TRBV7-9 and TRBJ1-2; 8 bases line up with TRBD1. The V gene end was trimmed by 4 bases and the J gene end by 8 bases; junction bases not matched to a gene: 9. The CDR3 sequence is 14 residues long. The germline V gene encodes CDR1 SEHNR and CDR2 FQNEAQ (reference sequence). The CDR3, as DNA: TGTGCCAGCAGCTGGGACAGGTCCGTAGGGGGCTACACCTTC. Its protein product is CASSWDRSVGGYTF.

This clonotype was seen only a few times. The V gene is TRBV5-5, the J gene TRBJ2-7, with 7 bases that match TRBD1. The CDR3 consists of 15 residues. Germline V gene sequence: CDR1 SGHKS, CDR2 YYEKEE (reference sequence). J gave up 3 bases and V 4 bases, and 10 bases lay outside the gene matches. The CDR3 nucleotides read TGTGCCAGCAGCCACTTAGGACAGGCCCACTACGAGCAGTACTTC. Translating it yields CASSHLGQAHYEQYF.

The chain is built from TRBV30 and TRBJ2-5, with unresolved D. CDR3 size: 12 residues. Trimming removed 0 bases from V and 4 bases from J, with 6 bases in between. Germline V lookup: CDR1 GTSNPN, CDR2 SVGIG (reference sequence). The CDR3 DNA reads TGTGCCTGGAGTGTACGCAGAGAGACCCAGTACTTC. This translates into CAWSVRRETQYF.

Details on this clonotype: No conserved phenylalanine or tryptophan ends this CDR3, so it is likely a read error. The limits of the CDR3 on the DNA are not certain, so only TCRdb's listed CDR3 is given. The chain combines TRBV7-2 with TRBJ1-3; the listed D gene, TRBD1, was not tested against the DNA. The CDR3 has 10 amino acids, counting both end residues. Germline CDR1 SGHTA, CDR2 FQGNSA. The CDR3 is CASSLARREA.

The table lists this clonotype with many counts. The chain links TRBV19 to TRBJ1-5; D gene unclear. Germline CDR1 reads LNHDA; CDR2 reads SQIVND (reference sequence). The CDR3 is 15 amino acids. V lost 6 bases and J lost 0, with 12 bases in between. This CDR3 is CASRAGLNSNQPQHF. The CDR3 DNA is TGTGCCAGTAGGGCCGGACTCAATAGCAATCAGCCCCAGCATTTT.

In the case of this clonotype: A clone one base away is much larger, so this may be a read error. The rearrangement uses TRBV19 and TRBJ1-1; D not resolved. Germline CDR1 reads LNHDA; CDR2 reads SQIVND (reference sequence). The CDR3 spans 14 residues. The CDR3: CASSIYGGNTGAFF. CDR3 DNA: TGTGCCAGTAGTATTTATGGCGGGAACACTGGAGCTTTCTTT.

There are many counts of this clonotype. The rearrangement links TRBV7-9 to TRBJ1-1, with TRBD1 matching 7 bases. CDR1 and CDR2 from the germline V gene are SEHNR and FQNEAQ (reference sequence). The V segment lost 6 bases and the J segment 5 bases; nucleotides outside the gene matches: 6. There are 13 residues in the CDR3. This CDR3 reads CASRPTGRTEAFF. The CDR3 coding sequence is TGTGCCAGCAGGCCGACAGGGCGAACTGAAGCTTTCTTT.

This chain connects TRBV14 to TRBJ1-2, with a tentative D call TRBD1 (5 bases). The CDR3 runs to 15 residues. The V gene lost 2 bases and the J gene lost 5 bases, with 15 bases spanning the gap. Germline V lookup: CDR1 SGHDN, CDR2 FVKESK. CDR3 residues: CASSQYQGPSYGYTF. CDR3 bases: TGTGCCAGCAGCCAATATCAGGGCCCGTCGTATGGCTACACCTTC.

A note on this clonotype: Possible read error: a much larger clone is one base away. The conserved closing phenylalanine or tryptophan is absent in this CDR3, likely reflecting a read error. The genes are TRBV2 and TRBJ1-1, with D tentatively TRBD1 (6 bases). Germline V CDR1 and CDR2: SNHLY, FYNNEI. V lost 2 bases, J lost 0 bases, and 16 bases lay in between. CDR3 length: 17 amino acids. The CDR3 coding sequence is TGTGCCAGCAGTGAATTACAGGGAAGACTCCTGAACACTGAAGCTTTCTCT. It is translated as CASSELQGRLLNTEAFS.

V is TRBV5-1 and J is TRBJ2-2; D possibly corresponds to TRBD2 (5 bases). This CDR3 comprises 15 residues. Per the germline V gene, CDR1 is SGHRS and CDR2 is YFSETQ. Trimming took 1 base from V and 5 from J, leaving 12 bases between them. CDR3 loop: CASSLTGPGTGELFF. The CDR3, as DNA: TGCGCCAGCAGCTTGACGGGTCCGGGGACCGGGGAGCTGTTTTTT.

This clonotype was detected a few times. The V call is TRBV6-1, the J call TRBJ2-5; D uncertain. V dropped 7 bases and J dropped 1 base, with 10 bases sitting between them. The CDR3 contains 13 residues. Germline V gene data show CDR1 as MNHNS and CDR2 as SASEGT. The CDR3 protein is CASTSALQETQYF. The CDR3 DNA sequence: TGTGCCAGCACCTCGGCACTCCAAGAGACCCAGTACTTC.

This clonotype was observed a handful of times. The CDR3 reads CASSHTGGSETQYF. Here the CDR3 DNA reads TGTGCCAGCAGCCACACAGGGGGCTCGGAGACCCAGTACTTC. The chain couples TRBV3-1 to TRBJ2-5; the match to TRBD1 covers 9 bases. This CDR3 has 14 residues. Germline V CDR1 and CDR2: LGHDT, YNNKEL (reference sequence). The junction had 4 bases not matched to a gene; V was cut back by 3 bases and J by 5 bases.

The chain couples TRBV19 to TRBJ1-2; TRBD1 matches at 12 bases. Germline-derived CDR1 and CDR2 are LNHDA and SQIVND (reference sequence). This CDR3 is 16 amino acids long. Germline trimming cut 5 bases from V and 6 bases from J; bases unmatched to any gene: 10. CDR3 bases: TGTGCCAGTAGTTTCGGCCGGGACAGGGGGCGGAATGGCTACACCTTC. This codes for CASSFGRDRGRNGYTF.

This clonotype was observed at least ten times. The chain uses TRBV7-3 and TRBJ1-1; no firm D call. Germline CDR1 reads SGHTA; CDR2 reads FQGTGA. The CDR3 extends over 13 amino acids. Trimming shortened V by 1 base and J by 3 bases, and 6 bases separated the two germline ends. CDR3 bases: TGTGCCAGCAGCTTAAGTTCGGACACTGAAGCTTTCTTT. Its translation: CASSLSSDTEAFF.

The rearrangement links TRBV29-1 to TRBJ1-4; TRBD1 might be the D (6 bases). Germline V CDR1 and CDR2: SQVTM, ANQGSEA. V lost 7 bases to trimming and J lost 8 bases, with 17 bases between them. CDR3 length equals 13 residues. CDR3 residues: CSAGADYKEKLFF. The CDR3 region has the DNA TGCAGCGCGGGGGCCGATTATAAGGAAAAACTGTTTTTT. The full variable domain, its missing parts supplied by reference TRBV29-1 and TRBJ1-4, is SAVISQKPSRDICQRGTSLTIQCQVDSQVTMMFWYRQQPGQSLTLIATANQGSEATYESGFVIDKFPISRPNLTFSTLTVSNMSPEDSSIYLCSAGADYKEKLFFGSGTQLSVL.

Worth noting for this clonotype: The CDR3 does not close with the conserved phenylalanine or tryptophan, likely indicating a read error. V gene TRBV4-3 combines with J gene TRBJ2-7, with TRBD1 matching over 7 bases. The J segment lost 4 bases and the V segment lost 2 bases, leaving 8 bases of the junction unmatched. Per the germline V gene, CDR1 is LGHNA and CDR2 is YSLEER. The CDR3 runs to 15 residues. The CDR3 spells CASSQQIGTEYEQYC. The CDR3 DNA follows: TGCGCCAGCAGCCAACAAATAGGGACAGAATACGAGCAGTACTGC.

Many counts were recorded for this clonotype. The CDR3 here is CASSGATDNQPQHF. DNA of the CDR3: TGTGCCAGCAGTGGGGCAACGGATAATCAGCCCCAGCATTTT. The gene calls are TRBV2 and TRBJ1-5; D is ambiguous. The CDR3 has 14 amino acids. The V and J ends lost 4 bases and 4 bases respectively, with 11 bases between them. Germline V CDR1 and CDR2: SNHLY, FYNNEI.

This clonotype was picked up a small number of times. The chain employs TRBV6-2 or TRBV6-3 and TRBJ2-7; TRBD1 matches 7 bases. The junction had 6 bases not matched to a gene; V was cut back by 7 bases and J by 0 bases. CDR1 and CDR2 from the germline V gene are MNHEY and SVGEGT. The CDR3 runs 14 residues. The CDR3 region is CASTQQGSSYEQYF. CDR3 sequence (DNA): TGTGCCAGCACTCAACAGGGGAGCTCCTACGAGCAGTACTTC.